The clone carrying this TCR beta chain was seen only a few times. J was trimmed by 6 bases and V by 2 bases; bases with no gene match: 4. The germline CDR1 and CDR2 sequences are LGHDT and YNNKEL (reference sequence). The CDR3 length is 14 residues. This record belongs to a study of blood T cell repertoires in COVID-19. Libraries were prepared by immunoSEQ multiplex PCR; TCRdb keeps only in-frame clonotypes and omits some of them. The table shows 200,000 to 250,000 clones, with over 70% occurring only once. The chain joins TRBV3-1 (or the pseudogene TRBV3-2) to TRBJ2-4, with 7 bases lining up with TRBD2. Source material: peripheral blood. This sequence was found in a woman in her seventies with acute or convalescent COVID-19. The CDR3 DNA reads as TGTGCCAGCAGCCAACCGGGGGAGGGAAACATTCAGTACTTC. Protein: CASSQPGEGNIQYF.